This T cell receptor beta chain was documented in a study of cytomegalovirus exposure and HLA in healthy donors. The study's findings and limits: Later analysis identified several of the most significant clusters that appeared linked to common viral pathogens. By HLA locus, TCR association rates varied in a later analysis, with DRB1 showing the most and HLA-C the fewest. A later analysis showed HLA-associated TCR beta chains outstripping equally common others in clonal expansion. Later on, an analysis tied about 17,000 TCR beta sequences to HLA alleles at 0.05 false discovery rate.

With 60 Vbeta and 13 Jbeta primers, the PCR was carried out. This table comes from immunoSEQ multiplex PCR, and its TCRdb copy is limited to in-frame clones, with some not included. The sample contains about 130,000 clones, about 78% of which appear only once. As for this clone: Its antigen is not known.

The V gene's germline CDR1 is MNHNS and CDR2 SASEGT. The CDR3 extends over 15 amino acids. V was trimmed by 8 bases and J by 0 bases, leaving 14 bases between them. The chain links TRBV6-1 to TRBJ1-3, with a weak D call TRBD1 (5 bases). This receptor was taken from a female donor in good health and CMV-seronegative. Sample: PBMCs. The CDR3 spells CASAGLTSSGNTIYF. The CDR3 DNA follows: TGTGCCAGCGCGGGACTCACGAGCTCTGGAAACACCATATATTTT.